The 8 T cell receptor beta chains given below trace back to one sample, sequenced in a study of cytomegalovirus exposure and HLA in healthy donors. PCR used 60 Vbeta primers and 13 Jbeta primers. Repertoires were generated with immunoSEQ multiplex PCR, while TCRdb's copy carries only in-frame clones and drops some. The sample contains tens of thousands of clones, around 76% of which appear only once. The source material was PBMCs. Receptor source: a middle-aged man in good health and CMV-seronegative.

The V gene is TRBV14, the J gene TRBJ1-4, with 7 bases lining up with TRBD1. The CDR3 has 15 amino acids. Losses at the gene ends were 4 bases for V and 8 bases for J; bases not matched to a gene: 10. Germline-derived CDR1 and CDR2 are SGHDN and FVKESK. CDR3: CASSLTGFAREKLFF. The CDR3, as DNA: TGTGCCAGCAGCCTGACAGGGTTTGCAAGGGAAAAACTGTTTTTT.

The V gene is TRBV5-1, the J gene TRBJ2-1, with D possibly TRBD2 on 5 matching bases. CDR1 is SGHRS and CDR2 is YFSETQ in the germline V gene. The length of the CDR3 is 15 residues. Trimming removed 2 bases at V and 2 bases at J, with 11 bases between. The CDR3 DNA follows: TGCGCCAGCAGCTTAGCCCTCGGGACCTACAATGAGCAGTTCTTC. This codes for CASSLALGTYNEQFF.

The chain is built from TRBV28 and TRBJ1-1; D might be TRBD1 (6 bases). V dropped 5 bases and J dropped 1 base, with 14 bases sitting between them. Germline V CDR1 and CDR2: MDHEN, SYDVKM. The CDR3 totals 15 residues. The CDR3 nucleotides read TGTGCCAGCAGTCCCTCCGGGACACCGAACACTGAAGCTTTCTTT. The encoded protein is CASSPSGTPNTEAFF.

The chain combines TRBV19 with TRBJ1-4; D might be TRBD1 (6 bases). V was clipped by 8 bases and J by 7 bases, with 14 bases between them. This CDR3 has 13 amino acids. Germline CDR1 reads LNHDA; CDR2 reads SQIVND (reference sequence). This CDR3 is CASSETGSEKLFF. DNA of the CDR3: TGTGCCAGTTCGGAGACAGGAAGTGAAAAACTGTTTTTT.

Here the CDR3 DNA reads TGTGCCAGCAGTGAAGTCCTATCTAGCACAGATACGCAGTATTTT. It codes for CASSEVLSSTDTQYF. This sequence joins TRBV6-1 and TRBJ2-3; unclear D gene. Germline values: CDR1 MNHNS, CDR2 SASEGT. This CDR3 comprises 15 residues. Trimming left V 1 base short and J 0 bases short, with 8 bases between.

This chain connects TRBV5-1 to TRBJ2-7, with D perhaps TRBD1 (5 bases). V was pared by 0 bases and J by 0 bases, with 13 bases between. This CDR3 spans 16 amino acids. Germline CDR1 and CDR2: SGHRS and YFSETQ. CDR3 protein: CASSLVGALGSYEQYF. In nucleotides, the CDR3 is TGCGCCAGCAGCTTGGTAGGGGCCCTCGGCTCCTACGAGCAGTACTTC.

The chain carries TRBV6-5 and TRBJ1-5, with a possible D match to TRBD1 (5 bases). V was pared by 5 bases and J by 2 bases, with 13 bases between. Germline V gene data show CDR1 as MNHEY and CDR2 as SVGAGI. This CDR3 has 15 residues. The CDR3 spells CASSTGVGGNQPQHF. Written as DNA, the CDR3 is TGTGCCAGCAGTACGGGGGTCGGGGGCAATCAGCCCCAGCATTTT.

The gene calls are TRBV18 and TRBJ2-7; 11 bases agree with TRBD2. CDR3 size: 13 residues. Germline V gene data show CDR1 as KGHSH and CDR2 as LQKENI. The V gene end was trimmed by 11 bases and the J gene end by 4 bases; junction bases not matched to a gene: 7. The CDR3 sequence: CASHTSGSYEQYF. The CDR3 DNA reads TGTGCCTCCCATACTAGCGGGAGTTACGAGCAGTACTTC.